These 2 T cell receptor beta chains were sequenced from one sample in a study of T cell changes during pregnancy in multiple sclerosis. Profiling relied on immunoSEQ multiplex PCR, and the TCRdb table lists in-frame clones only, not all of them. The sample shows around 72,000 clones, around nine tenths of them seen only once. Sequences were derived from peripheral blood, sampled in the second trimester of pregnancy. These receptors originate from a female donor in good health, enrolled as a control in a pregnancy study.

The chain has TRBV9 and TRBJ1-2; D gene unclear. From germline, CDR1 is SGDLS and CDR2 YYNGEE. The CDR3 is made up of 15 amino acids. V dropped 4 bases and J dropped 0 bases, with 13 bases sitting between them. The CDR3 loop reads CASSNQDGTNYGYTF. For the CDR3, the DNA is TGTGCCAGCAGCAACCAGGACGGGACTAACTATGGCTACACCTTC.

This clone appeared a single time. Here the CDR3 DNA reads TGTGCCAGTAGATTGGACAGGGGGAAGGGGCCCCAGCATTTT. Its translation: CASRLDRGKGPQHF. The chain combines TRBV19 with TRBJ1-5; TRBD1 aligns across 10 bases. The V segment lost 6 bases and the J segment 9 bases; nucleotides outside the gene matches: 8. Germline lookup yields CDR1 LNHDA and CDR2 SQIVND (reference sequence). The CDR3 runs 14 residues.